This entry concerns a single TCR beta chain. Its antigen remains unidentified. This record belongs to a study of response to subunit inactivated influenza vaccine. Study-wide results and limits: Only a handful of new T cells, the authors suggested, are recruited with each seasonal influenza vaccination.

Germline V gene sequence: CDR1 SGHKS, CDR2 YYEKEE (reference sequence). CDR3 size: 16 residues. The germline V and J ends were trimmed by 5 bases and 2 bases, with 19 bases remaining between them. A single record per CDR3 protein comes from TCRdb applying MiXCR to the RT-PCR reads. The data contain under 950,000 distinct CDR3 sequences, less than 25% of them singletons. The sequences come from PBMCs from blood, collected roughly 5 days after vaccination. The clonotype was recovered from a man in his fifties or sixties who received an inactivated influenza vaccine. V gene TRBV5-5 combines with J gene TRBJ1-1; D perhaps matches TRBD1 (5 bases). As DNA, the CDR3 is TGTGCCAGCAGTATAACAGGCAGCCCCACCAACACTGAAGCTTTCTTT. Protein: CASSITGSPTNTEAFF.